The rows below give T cell receptor beta chains drawn from one sample of a study of T-cell memory formation after mild COVID-19. TCRdb re-analysed the 5' RACE reads in MiXCR, keeping a single row per CDR3 protein. The repertoire holds about 430,000 distinct CDR3 sequences, with approximately 24% as singletons. Sequenced material: PBMCs or a T cell subset sorted from them (not recorded which). The source of these receptors is an adult woman who had mild COVID-19 (a few samples of this study predate the infection). Cell type and time point are not known. Each CDR3 is given with its conserved first and last residue. The D gene is left open where the match is weak. Some rows have no size entry. The others give once, few or many, or a class for an expanded clone.

size	D	J	V	CDR3	DNA
once	.	TRBJ2-5	TRBV30	CAWSVRAPAWETQYF	TGTGCCTGGAGTGTACGGGCCCCGGCCTGGGAGACCCAGTACTTC
.	.	TRBJ1-1	TRBV29-1	CSVDLVEAFF	TGCAGCGTGGATCTTGTTGAAGCTTTCTTT
many	TRBD1	TRBJ2-7	TRBV7-3	CASSLTGAREQYF	TGTGCCAGCAGCTTGACAGGGGCTCGTGAGCAGTACTTC
many	.	TRBJ1-2	TRBV9	CASSGLGVHGYTF	TGTGCCAGCAGCGGACTAGGGGTACATGGCTACACCTTC
few	TRBD1	TRBJ2-6	TRBV12-3/TRBV12-4	CASRTGQDERGANVLTF	TGTGCCAGCAGGACGGGACAGGACGAACGGGGGGCCAACGTCCTGACTTTC
.	.	TRBJ1-2	TRBV10-3	CAISITPVKDGYTF	TGTGCCATTTCCATTACCCCCGTAAAGGATGGCTACACCTTC
.	TRBD1	TRBJ2-4	TRBV11-2	CASSYGTAVSKNIQYF	TGTGCCAGCAGCTACGGGACAGCCGTTTCCAAAAACATTCAGTACTTC
.	TRBD1	TRBJ2-3	TRBV2	CASSGRQGRTDTQYF	TGTGCCAGCAGTGGGCGACAGGGGCGCACAGATACGCAGTATTTT
few	TRBD1	TRBJ2-7	TRBV6-1	CAAHGTGAYEQYF	TGTGCCGCACACGGGACAGGGGCCTACGAGCAGTACTTC
few	.	TRBJ2-1	TRBV12-3/TRBV12-4	CASSPLRRSGGGEQFF	TGTGCCAGCAGCCCCCTGAGGCGGTCCGGTGGGGGTGAGCAGTTCTTC
.	TRBD1	TRBJ2-1	TRBV20-1	CSARAPLPGQGGGEQFF	TGCAGTGCTAGAGCACCACTACCGGGACAGGGAGGCGGTGAGCAGTTCTTC
few	.	TRBJ1-2	TRBV5-1	CASSFMGSSGYTF	TGCGCCAGCAGCTTCATGGGCAGCAGTGGCTACACCTTC
once	.	TRBJ1-1	TRBV4-1	CASSQDGGYRVKNTEAFF	TGCGCCAGCAGCCAAGATGGGGGATATCGGGTGAAGAACACTGAAGCTTTCTTT
many	TRBD2	TRBJ2-7	TRBV5-1	CASSPGTSGAISPYEQYF	TGCGCCAGCAGCCCCGGGACTAGCGGGGCCATCTCCCCGTACGAGCAGTACTTC
few	TRBD2	TRBJ2-7	TRBV4-1	CASSQDPGLAREQYF	TGCGCCAGCAGCCAAGATCCGGGACTAGCGCGCGAGCAGTACTTC
few	.	TRBJ2-2	TRBV5-1	CASSLRVDTGELFF	TGCGCCAGCAGCTTGCGGGTCGACACCGGGGAGCTGTTTTTT
few	TRBD2	TRBJ2-1	TRBV10-3	CAIGLAGGNEQFF	TGTGCCATCGGACTAGCGGGAGGTAATGAGCAGTTCTTC
few	TRBD1	TRBJ1-2	TRBV7-9	CASSLALATGRGYTF	TGTGCCAGCAGCTTAGCGCTGGCGACAGGGCGGGGCTACACCTTC
.	TRBD1	TRBJ2-3	TRBV24-1	CATSDWSPGGKDTQYF	TGTGCCACCAGTGATTGGTCCCCAGGGGGCAAGGATACGCAGTATTTT
.	.	TRBJ2-5	TRBV7-2	CASRLHLQETQYF	TGTGCCAGCAGACTACACCTCCAAGAGACCCAGTACTTC
.	TRBD2	TRBJ2-1	TRBV15	CATSRGLAGMIDEQFF	TGTGCCACCAGCAGGGGACTAGCGGGAATGATCGATGAGCAGTTCTTC
few	TRBD1	TRBJ2-4	TRBV2	CASSDQGQVDF	TGTGCCAGCAGCGACCAGGGACAGGTTGACTTC
.	.	TRBJ2-3	TRBV5-6	CASSLYRQQDTDTQYF	TGTGCCAGCAGCCTGTATCGCCAACAAGACACAGATACGCAGTATTTT
few	TRBD2	TRBJ2-1	TRBV20-1	CSARDITGRVINEQFF	TGCAGTGCTAGAGATATCACCGGGAGGGTAATAAATGAGCAGTTCTTC
many	TRBD2	TRBJ2-5	TRBV7-6	CASSLASSGILRGETQYF	TGTGCCAGCAGCTTAGCAAGTAGCGGGATCCTCCGCGGAGAGACCCAGTACTTC
once	.	TRBJ1-4	TRBV24-1	CATSDPGATNEKLFF	TGTGCCACCAGTGACCCCGGGGCAACTAATGAAAAACTGTTTTTT
few	.	TRBJ2-5	TRBV7-3	CASSLGLAVGETQYF	TGTGCCAGCAGCTTGGGGTTAGCGGTAGGGGAGACCCAGTACTTC
few	.	TRBJ2-5	TRBV24-1	CATSDSDSARETQYF	TGTGCCACCAGTGACTCTGACAGTGCCCGGGAGACCCAGTACTTC